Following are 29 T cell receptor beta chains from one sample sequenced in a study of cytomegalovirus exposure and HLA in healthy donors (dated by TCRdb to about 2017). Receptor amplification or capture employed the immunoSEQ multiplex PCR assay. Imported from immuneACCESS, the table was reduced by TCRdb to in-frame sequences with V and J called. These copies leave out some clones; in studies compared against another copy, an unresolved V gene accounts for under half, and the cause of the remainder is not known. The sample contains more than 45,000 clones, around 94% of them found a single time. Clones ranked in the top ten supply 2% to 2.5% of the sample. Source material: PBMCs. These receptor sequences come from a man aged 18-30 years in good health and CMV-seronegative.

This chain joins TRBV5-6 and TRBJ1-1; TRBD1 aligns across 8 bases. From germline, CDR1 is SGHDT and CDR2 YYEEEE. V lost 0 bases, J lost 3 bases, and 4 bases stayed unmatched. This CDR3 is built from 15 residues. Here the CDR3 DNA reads TGTGCCAGCAGCTTGGTCGACAGGGGAGACACTGAAGCTTTCTTT. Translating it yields CASSLVDRGDTEAFF.

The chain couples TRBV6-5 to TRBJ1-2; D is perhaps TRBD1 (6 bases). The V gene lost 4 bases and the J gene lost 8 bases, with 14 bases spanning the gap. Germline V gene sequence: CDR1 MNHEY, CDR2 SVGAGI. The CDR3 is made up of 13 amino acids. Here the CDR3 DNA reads TGTGCCAGCAGTTGGGGGGGGGCGGGCGGCTACACCTTC. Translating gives CASSWGGAGGYTF.

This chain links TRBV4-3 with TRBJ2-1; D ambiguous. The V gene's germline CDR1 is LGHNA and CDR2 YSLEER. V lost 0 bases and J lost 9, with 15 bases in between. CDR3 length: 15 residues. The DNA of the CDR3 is TGCGCCAGCAGCCAAGAAACTCTTTCCGTCACTGAGCAGTTCTTC. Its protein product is CASSQETLSVTEQFF.

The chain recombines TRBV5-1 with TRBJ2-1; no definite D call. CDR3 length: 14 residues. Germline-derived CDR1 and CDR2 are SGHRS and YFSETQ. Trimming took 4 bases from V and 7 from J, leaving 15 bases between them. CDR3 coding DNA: TGCGCCAGCAGCGCCAGAGTTAACGGGAATGAGCAGTTCTTC. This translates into CASSARVNGNEQFF.

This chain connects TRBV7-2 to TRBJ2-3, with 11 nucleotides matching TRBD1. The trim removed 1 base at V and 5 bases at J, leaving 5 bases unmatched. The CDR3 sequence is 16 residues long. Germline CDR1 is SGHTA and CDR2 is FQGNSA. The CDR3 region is CASSLGGQGARDTQYF. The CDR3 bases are TGTGCCAGCAGCTTAGGTGGACAGGGGGCCAGAGATACGCAGTATTTT.

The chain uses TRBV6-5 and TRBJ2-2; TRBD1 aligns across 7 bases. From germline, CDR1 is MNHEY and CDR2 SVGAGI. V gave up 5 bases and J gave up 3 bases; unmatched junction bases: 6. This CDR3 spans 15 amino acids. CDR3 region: CASSHGDRHTGELFF. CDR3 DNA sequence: TGTGCCAGCAGTCACGGGGACAGACACACCGGGGAGCTGTTTTTT.

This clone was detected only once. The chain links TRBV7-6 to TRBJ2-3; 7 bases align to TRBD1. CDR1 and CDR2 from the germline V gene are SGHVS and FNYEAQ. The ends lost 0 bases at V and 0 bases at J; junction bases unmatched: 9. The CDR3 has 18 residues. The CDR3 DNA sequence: TGTGCCAGCAGCTTAGCTGTCACCTCAGGGGGAAGCACAGATACGCAGTATTTT. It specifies CASSLAVTSGGSTDTQYF. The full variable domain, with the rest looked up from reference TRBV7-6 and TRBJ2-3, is GAGVSQSPRYKVTKRGQDVALRCDPISGHVSLYWYRQALGQGPEFLTYFNYEAQQDKSGLPNDRFSAERPEGSISTLTIQRTEQRDSAMYRCASSLAVTSGGSTDTQYFGPGTRLTVL.

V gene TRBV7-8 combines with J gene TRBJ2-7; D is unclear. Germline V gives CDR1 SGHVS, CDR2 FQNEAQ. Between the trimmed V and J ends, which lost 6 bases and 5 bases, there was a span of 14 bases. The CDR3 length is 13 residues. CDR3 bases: TGTGCCAGCAGACCTCCGGCGGTCGACGAGCAGTACTTC. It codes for CASRPPAVDEQYF.

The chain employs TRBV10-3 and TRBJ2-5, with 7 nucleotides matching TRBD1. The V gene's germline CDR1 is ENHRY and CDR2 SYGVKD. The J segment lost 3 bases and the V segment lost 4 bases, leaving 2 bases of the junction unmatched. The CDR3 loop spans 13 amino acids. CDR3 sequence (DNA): TGTGCCATCAGTGCGACAGGGAAAGAGACCCAGTACTTC. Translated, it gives CAISATGKETQYF.

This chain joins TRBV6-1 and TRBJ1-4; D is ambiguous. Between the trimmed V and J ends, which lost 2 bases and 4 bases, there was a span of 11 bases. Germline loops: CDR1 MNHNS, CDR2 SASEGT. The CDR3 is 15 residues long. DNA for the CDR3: TGTGCCAGCAGTGAAAGATCCGGGATTAATGAAAAACTGTTTTTT. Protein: CASSERSGINEKLFF.

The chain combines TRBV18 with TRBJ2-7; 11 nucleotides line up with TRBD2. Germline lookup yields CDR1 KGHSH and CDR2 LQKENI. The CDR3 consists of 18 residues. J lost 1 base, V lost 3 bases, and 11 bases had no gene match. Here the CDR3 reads CASSPSFGLAGRSYEQYF. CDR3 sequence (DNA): TGTGCCAGCTCACCCAGTTTTGGACTAGCGGGTCGGTCCTACGAGCAGTACTTC.

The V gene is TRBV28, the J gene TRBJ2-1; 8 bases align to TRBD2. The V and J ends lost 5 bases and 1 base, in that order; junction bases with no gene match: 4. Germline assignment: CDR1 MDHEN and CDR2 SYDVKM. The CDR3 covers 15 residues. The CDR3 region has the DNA TGTGCCAGCAGTCCAAGACTAGCGTCCTACAATGAGCAGTTCTTC. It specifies CASSPRLASYNEQFF.

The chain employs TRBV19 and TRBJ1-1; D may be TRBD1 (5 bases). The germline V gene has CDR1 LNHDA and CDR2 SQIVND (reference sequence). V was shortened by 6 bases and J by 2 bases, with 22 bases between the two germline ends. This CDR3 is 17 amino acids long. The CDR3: CASSQPPQGRRNTEAFF. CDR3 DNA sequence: TGTGCCAGTAGCCAACCTCCTCAGGGTAGGAGAAACACTGAAGCTTTCTTT. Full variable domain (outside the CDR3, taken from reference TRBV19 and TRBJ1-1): DGGITQSPKYLFRKEGQNVTLSCEQNLNHDAMYWYRQDPGQGLRLIYYSQIVNDFQKGDIAEGYSVSREKKESFPLTVTSAQKNPTAFYLCASSQPPQGRRNTEAFFGQGTRLTVV.

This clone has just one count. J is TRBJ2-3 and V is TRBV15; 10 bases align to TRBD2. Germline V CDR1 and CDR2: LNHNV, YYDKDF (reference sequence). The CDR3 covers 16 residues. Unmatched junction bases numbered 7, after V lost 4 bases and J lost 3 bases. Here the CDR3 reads CATSNPSGRSTDTQYF. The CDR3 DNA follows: TGTGCCACCAGCAACCCTAGCGGGAGATCTACAGATACGCAGTATTTT.

The chain's CDR3 is CASSTGAAILMGYTF. The CDR3 DNA is TGTGCCTCGTCCACAGGCGCTGCTATTTTAATGGGCTACACCTTC. The chain employs TRBV2 and TRBJ1-2; tentative D call: TRBD1 (5 bases). V was trimmed by 11 bases and J by 8 bases, leaving 27 bases between them. This CDR3 spans 15 amino acids. Germline V gene sequence: CDR1 SNHLY, CDR2 FYNNEI.

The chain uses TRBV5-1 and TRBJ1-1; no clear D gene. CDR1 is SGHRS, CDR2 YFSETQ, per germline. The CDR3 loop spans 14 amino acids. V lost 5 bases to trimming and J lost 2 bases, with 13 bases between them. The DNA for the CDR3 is TGCGCCAGCAGAAGCGGCAGATCCAACACTGAAGCTTTCTTT. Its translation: CASRSGRSNTEAFF.

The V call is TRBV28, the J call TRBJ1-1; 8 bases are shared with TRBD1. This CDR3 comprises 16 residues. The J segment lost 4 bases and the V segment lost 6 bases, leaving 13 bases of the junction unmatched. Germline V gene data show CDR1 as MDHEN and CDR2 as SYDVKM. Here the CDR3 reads CASRRQGTVQLTEAFF. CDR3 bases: TGTGCCAGCAGGAGACAGGGGACAGTTCAGCTCACTGAAGCTTTCTTT.

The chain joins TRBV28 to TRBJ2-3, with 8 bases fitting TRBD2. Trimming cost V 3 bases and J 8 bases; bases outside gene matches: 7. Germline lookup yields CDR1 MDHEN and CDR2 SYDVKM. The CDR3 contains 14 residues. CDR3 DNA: TGTGCCAGCAGTTTCGCGGGGGGCGTCGGTACGCAGTATTTT. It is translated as CASSFAGGVGTQYF. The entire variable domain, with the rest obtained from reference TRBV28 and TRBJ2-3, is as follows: DVKVTQSSRYLVKRTGEKVFLECVQDMDHENMFWYRQDPGLGLRLIYFSYDVKMKEKGDIPEGYSVSREKKERFSLILESASTNQTSMYLCASSFAGGVGTQYFGPGTRLTVL.

The CDR3 DNA reads as TGTGCTAGTGGTTTGGCGACGAGCGAGGAGGTCGGGTACGAGCAGTACTTC. Its protein is CASGLATSEEVGYEQYF. J is TRBJ2-7 and V is TRBV12-5, with D perhaps TRBD2 (5 bases). Trimming took off 1 base at V and 4 bases at J, with 20 bases between the two ends. This CDR3 contains 17 residues. Germline-derived CDR1 and CDR2 are LGHNT and FRNRAP.

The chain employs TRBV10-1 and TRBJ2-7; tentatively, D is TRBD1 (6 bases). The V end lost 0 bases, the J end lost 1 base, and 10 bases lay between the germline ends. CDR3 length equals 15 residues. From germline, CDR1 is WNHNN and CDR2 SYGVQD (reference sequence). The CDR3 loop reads CASSESIGTSYEQYF. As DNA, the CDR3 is TGCGCCAGCAGTGAGTCGATTGGGACATCCTACGAGCAGTACTTC.

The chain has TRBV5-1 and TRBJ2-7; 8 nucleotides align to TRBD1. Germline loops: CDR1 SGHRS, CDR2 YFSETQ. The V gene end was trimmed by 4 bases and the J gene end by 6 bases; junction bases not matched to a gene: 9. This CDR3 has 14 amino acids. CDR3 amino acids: CASSTGTGRSEQYF. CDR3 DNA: TGCGCCAGCAGCACGGGGACAGGCCGAAGCGAGCAGTACTTC.

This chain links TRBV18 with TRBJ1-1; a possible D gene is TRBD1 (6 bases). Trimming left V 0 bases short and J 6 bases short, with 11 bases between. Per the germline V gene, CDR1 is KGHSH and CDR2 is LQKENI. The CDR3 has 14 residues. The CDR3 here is CASSPPGRGAEAFF. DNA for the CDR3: TGTGCCAGCTCACCACCGGGCAGGGGTGCTGAAGCTTTCTTT.

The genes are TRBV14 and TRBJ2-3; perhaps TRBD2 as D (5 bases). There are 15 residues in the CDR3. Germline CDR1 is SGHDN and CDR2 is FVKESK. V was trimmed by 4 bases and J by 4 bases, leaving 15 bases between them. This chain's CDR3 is CASSLNGRDSDTQYF. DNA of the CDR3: TGTGCCAGCAGCCTAAATGGGAGAGACTCAGATACGCAGTATTTT.

CDR3 coding DNA: TGTGCCTGCGGGACAGGGCCAAGAGGCTACACCTTC. Its translation: CACGTGPRGYTF. The genes are TRBV30 and TRBJ1-2; 9 bases match TRBD1. CDR1 and CDR2 (germline): GTSNPN, SVGIG (reference sequence). The trim removed 6 bases at V and 8 bases at J, leaving 7 bases unmatched. The CDR3 runs to 12 residues.

The CDR3 region is CASQGTNEKLFF. CDR3 in DNA: TGTGCCAGCCAGGGTACTAATGAAAAACTGTTTTTT. The genes are TRBV28 and TRBJ1-4, with a possible D match to TRBD1 (5 bases). Germline CDR1 reads MDHEN; CDR2 reads SYDVKM. There are 12 residues in the CDR3. Trimming stripped 8 bases from V and 2 bases from J, with 6 bases between.

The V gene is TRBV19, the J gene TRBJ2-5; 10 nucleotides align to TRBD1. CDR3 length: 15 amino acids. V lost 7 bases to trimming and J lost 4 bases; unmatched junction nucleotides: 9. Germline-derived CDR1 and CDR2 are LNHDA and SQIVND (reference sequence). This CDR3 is CASTVGTGDGETQYF. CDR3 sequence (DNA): TGTGCCAGTACCGTTGGGACAGGGGATGGAGAGACCCAGTACTTC.

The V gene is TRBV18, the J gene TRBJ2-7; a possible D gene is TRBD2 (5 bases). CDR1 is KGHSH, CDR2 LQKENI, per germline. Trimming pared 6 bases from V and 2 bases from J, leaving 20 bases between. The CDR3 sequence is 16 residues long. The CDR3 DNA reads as TGTGCCAGCTCCCCTATCGTTTTCAGCGGAGCCTACGAGCAGTACTTC. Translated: CASSPIVFSGAYEQYF.

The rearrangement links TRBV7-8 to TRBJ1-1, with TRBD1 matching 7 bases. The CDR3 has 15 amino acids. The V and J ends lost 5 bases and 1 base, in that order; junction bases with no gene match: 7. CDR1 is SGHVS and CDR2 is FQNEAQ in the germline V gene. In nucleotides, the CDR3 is TGTGCCAGCAGCCCCTTCCGGGACAGGAACACTGAAGCTTTCTTT. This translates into CASSPFRDRNTEAFF.

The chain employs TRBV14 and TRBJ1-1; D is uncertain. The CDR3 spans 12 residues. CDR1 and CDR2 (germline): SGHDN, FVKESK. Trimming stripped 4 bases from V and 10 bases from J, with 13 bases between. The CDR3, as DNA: TGTGCCAGCAGCCCCACGAGGGTCGGAGCTTTCTTT. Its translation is CASSPTRVGAFF. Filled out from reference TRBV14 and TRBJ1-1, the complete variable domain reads EAGVTQFPSHSVIEKGQTVTLRCDPISGHDNLYWYRRVMGKEIKFLLHFVKESKQDESGMPNNRFLAERTGGTYSTLKVQPAELEDSGVYFCASSPTRVGAFFGQGTRLTVV.